These 8 T cell receptor beta chains came from one sample sequenced in a study of T cells expressing NK-cell markers. After re-calling the 5' RACE reads, TCRdb lists one entry per CDR3 protein, DNA absent. Its table lists some 120,000 distinct CDR3 sequences. Sequenced sample: blood T cells: a sorted CD56 or NKG2C T cell subset, CD4+ or CD8+ T cells, or bulk PBMC T cells (not recorded which). All receptors come from a woman aged 18 to 75 in good health.

The chain links TRBV12-3 or TRBV12-4 to TRBJ1-4; the D call from TCRdb, TRBD1, cannot be confirmed without DNA. The CDR3 spans 14 residues. This chain's CDR3 is CASSPGSWNEKLFF.

This chain connects TRBV6-1 to TRBJ2-5. The V gene's germline CDR1 is MNHNS and CDR2 SASEGT. The CDR3 totals 14 residues. CDR3: CASSPNFYQETQYF.

The chain links TRBV7-6 to TRBJ1-1; TCRdb's D call of TRBD1 is untestable without DNA. This CDR3 has 13 residues. Germline V gene sequence: CDR1 SGHVS, CDR2 FNYEAQ. CDR3 in amino acids: CASSAPGGTEAFF. The full variable domain, its missing parts supplied by reference TRBV7-6 and TRBJ1-1, is GAGVSQSPRYKVTKRGQDVALRCDPISGHVSLYWYRQALGQGPEFLTYFNYEAQQDKSGLPNDRFSAERPEGSISTLTIQRTEQRDSAMYRCASSAPGGTEAFFGQGTRLTVV.

The gene calls are TRBV29-1 and TRBJ2-6. CDR3 length equals 13 residues. Germline CDR1 is SQVTM and CDR2 is ANQGSEA. The CDR3 here is CSVRGSGANVLTF.

The rearrangement links TRBV15 to TRBJ2-1. The CDR3 runs to 12 residues. The germline V gene has CDR1 LNHNV and CDR2 YYDKDF (reference sequence). CDR3 residues: CATRDWYNEQFF.

This chain connects TRBV29-1 to TRBJ1-5; there is no DNA to check the TCRdb D call of TRBD1. Looked up from germline, CDR1 is SQVTM and CDR2 is ANQGSEA. This CDR3 region has 14 residues. This chain's CDR3 is CSAVTGVGGQPQHF.

The chain carries TRBV13 and TRBJ1-5. The CDR3 runs to 14 residues. Germline CDR1 and CDR2: PRHDT and FYEKMQ (reference sequence). CDR3 loop: CASRKRGNNQPQHF.

The chain carries TRBV7-9 and TRBJ1-2. There are 14 residues in the CDR3. Germline lookup yields CDR1 SEHNR and CDR2 FQNEAQ (reference sequence). CDR3 region: CASSPGGKIYGYTF.